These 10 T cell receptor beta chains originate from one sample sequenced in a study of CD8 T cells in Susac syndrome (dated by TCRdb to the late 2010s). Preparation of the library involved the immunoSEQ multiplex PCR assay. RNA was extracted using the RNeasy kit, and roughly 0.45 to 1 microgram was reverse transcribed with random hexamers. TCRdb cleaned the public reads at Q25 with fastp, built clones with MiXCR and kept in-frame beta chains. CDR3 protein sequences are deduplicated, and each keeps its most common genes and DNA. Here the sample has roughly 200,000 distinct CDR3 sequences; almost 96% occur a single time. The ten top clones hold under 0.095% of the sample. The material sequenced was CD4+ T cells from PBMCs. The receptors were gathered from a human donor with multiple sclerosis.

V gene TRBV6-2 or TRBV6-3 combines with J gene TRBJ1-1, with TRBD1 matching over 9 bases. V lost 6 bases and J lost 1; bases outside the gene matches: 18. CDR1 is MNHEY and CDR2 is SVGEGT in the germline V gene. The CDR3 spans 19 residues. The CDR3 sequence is CASRSPPWAQGAPNTEAFF. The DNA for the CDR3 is TGTGCCAGCAGAAGCCCCCCATGGGCACAGGGGGCGCCGAACACTGAAGCTTTCTTT.

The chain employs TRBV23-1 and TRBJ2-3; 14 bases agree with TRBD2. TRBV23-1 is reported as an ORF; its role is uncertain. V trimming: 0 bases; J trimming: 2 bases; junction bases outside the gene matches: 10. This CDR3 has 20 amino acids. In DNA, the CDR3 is TGCGCCAGCAGTCAATCTTCGGGGACTAGCGGGGGCCCTATCACAGATACGCAGTATTTT. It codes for CASSQSSGTSGGPITDTQYF.

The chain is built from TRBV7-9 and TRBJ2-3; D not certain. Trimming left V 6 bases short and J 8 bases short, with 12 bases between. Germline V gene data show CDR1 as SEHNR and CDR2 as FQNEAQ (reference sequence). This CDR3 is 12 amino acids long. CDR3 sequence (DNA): TGTGCCAGCAGTCCTGGAGAGTCTACGCAGTATTTT. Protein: CASSPGESTQYF.

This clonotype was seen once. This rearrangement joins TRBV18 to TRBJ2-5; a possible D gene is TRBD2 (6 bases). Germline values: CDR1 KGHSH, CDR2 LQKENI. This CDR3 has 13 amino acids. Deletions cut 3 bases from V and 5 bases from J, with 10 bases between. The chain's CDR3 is CASSPSGRETQYF. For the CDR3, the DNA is TGTGCCAGCTCACCCTCAGGGAGGGAGACCCAGTACTTC. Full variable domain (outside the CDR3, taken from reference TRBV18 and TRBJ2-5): NAGVMQNPRHLVRRRGQEARLRCSPMKGHSHVYWYRQLPEEGLKFMVYLQKENIIDESGMPKERFSAEFPKEGPSILRIQQVVRGDSAAYFCASSPSGRETQYFGPGTRLLVL.

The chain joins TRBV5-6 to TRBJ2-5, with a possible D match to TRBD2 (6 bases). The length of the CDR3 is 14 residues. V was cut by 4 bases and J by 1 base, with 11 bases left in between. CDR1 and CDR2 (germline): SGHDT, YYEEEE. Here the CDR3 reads CASSGWRGQETQYF. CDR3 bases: TGTGCCAGCAGCGGATGGCGGGGCCAAGAGACCCAGTACTTC.

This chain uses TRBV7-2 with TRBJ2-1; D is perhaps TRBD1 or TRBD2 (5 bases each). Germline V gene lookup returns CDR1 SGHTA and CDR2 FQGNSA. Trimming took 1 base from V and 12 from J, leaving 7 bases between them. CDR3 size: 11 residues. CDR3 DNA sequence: TGTGCCAGCAGCTTAGTGAGGGGGCAGTTCTTC. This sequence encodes CASSLVRGQFF.

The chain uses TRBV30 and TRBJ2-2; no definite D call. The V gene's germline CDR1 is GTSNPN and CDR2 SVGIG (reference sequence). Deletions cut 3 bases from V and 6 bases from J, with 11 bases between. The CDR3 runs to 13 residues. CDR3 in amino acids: CAWRGSGSGELFF. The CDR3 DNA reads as TGTGCCTGGAGGGGAAGTGGCTCCGGGGAGCTGTTTTTT.

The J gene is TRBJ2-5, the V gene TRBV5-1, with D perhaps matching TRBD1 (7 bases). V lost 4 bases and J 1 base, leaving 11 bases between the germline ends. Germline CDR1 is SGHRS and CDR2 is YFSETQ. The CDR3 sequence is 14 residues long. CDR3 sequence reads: CASSPGGLQETQYF. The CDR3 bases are TGCGCCAGCAGCCCAGGGGGACTCCAAGAGACCCAGTACTTC.

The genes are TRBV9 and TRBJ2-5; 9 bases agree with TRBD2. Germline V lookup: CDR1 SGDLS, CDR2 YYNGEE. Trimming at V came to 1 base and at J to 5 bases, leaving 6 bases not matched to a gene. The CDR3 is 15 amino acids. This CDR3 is CASSVRGTSYETQYF. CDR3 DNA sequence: TGTGCCAGCAGCGTAAGGGGGACTAGCTATGAGACCCAGTACTTC.

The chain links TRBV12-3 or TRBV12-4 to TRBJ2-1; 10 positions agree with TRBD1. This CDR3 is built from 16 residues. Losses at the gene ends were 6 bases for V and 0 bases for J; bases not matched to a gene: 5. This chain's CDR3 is CASSTGQGSSYNEQFF. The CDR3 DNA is TGTGCCAGCAGCACGGGACAGGGGAGCTCCTACAATGAGCAGTTCTTC.